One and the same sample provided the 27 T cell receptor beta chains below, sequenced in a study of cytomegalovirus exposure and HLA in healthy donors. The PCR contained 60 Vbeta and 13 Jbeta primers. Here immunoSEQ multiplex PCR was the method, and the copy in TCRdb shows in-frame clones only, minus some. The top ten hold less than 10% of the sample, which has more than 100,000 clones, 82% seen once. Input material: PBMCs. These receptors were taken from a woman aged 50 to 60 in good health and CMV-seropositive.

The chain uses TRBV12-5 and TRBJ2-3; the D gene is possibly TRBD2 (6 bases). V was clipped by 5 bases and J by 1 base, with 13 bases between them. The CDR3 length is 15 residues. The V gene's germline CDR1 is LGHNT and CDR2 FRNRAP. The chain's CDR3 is CASGETSHGTDTQYF. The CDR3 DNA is TGTGCTAGTGGTGAAACTAGCCATGGCACAGATACGCAGTATTTT.

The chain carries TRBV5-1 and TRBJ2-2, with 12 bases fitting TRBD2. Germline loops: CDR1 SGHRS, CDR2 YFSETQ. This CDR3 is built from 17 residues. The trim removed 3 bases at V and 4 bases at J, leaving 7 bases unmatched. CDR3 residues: CASSSRLAGEGTGELFF. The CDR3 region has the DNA TGCGCCAGCAGCTCCCGACTAGCGGGGGAGGGCACCGGGGAGCTGTTTTTT. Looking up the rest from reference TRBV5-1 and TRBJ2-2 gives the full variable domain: KAGVTQTPRYLIKTRGQQVTLSCSPISGHRSVSWYQQTPGQGLQFLFEYFSETQRNKGNFPGRFSGRQFSNSRSEMNVSTLELGDSALYLCASSSRLAGEGTGELFFGEGSRLTVL.

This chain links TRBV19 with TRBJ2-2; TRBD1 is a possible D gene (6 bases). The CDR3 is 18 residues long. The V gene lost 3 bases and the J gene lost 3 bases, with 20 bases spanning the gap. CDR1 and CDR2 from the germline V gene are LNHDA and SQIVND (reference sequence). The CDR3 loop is CASSIWLHRDTDTGELFF. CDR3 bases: TGTGCCAGTAGTATCTGGTTGCACCGGGACACGGACACCGGGGAGCTGTTTTTT.

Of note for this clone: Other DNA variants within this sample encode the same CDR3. The CDR3, as DNA: TGTGCCAGCAGCTTAAGTAGAAACACTGAAGCTTTCTTT. It translates to CASSLSRNTEAFF. The chain has TRBV7-3 and TRBJ1-1; D uncertain. This CDR3 spans 13 amino acids. The V and J ends lost 1 base and 2 bases respectively, with 5 bases between them. Germline loops: CDR1 SGHTA, CDR2 FQGTGA.

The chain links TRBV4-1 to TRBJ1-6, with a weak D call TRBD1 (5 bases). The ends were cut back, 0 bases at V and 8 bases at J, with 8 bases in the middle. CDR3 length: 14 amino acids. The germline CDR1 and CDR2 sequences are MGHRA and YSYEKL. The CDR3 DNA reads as TGCGCCAGCAGCCAAGATCCAGGGCATTCACCCCTCCACTTT. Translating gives CASSQDPGHSPLHF.

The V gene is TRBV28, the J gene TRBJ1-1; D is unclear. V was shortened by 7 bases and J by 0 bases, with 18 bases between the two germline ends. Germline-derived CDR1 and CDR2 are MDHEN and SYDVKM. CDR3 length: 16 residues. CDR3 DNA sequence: TGTGCCAGCACCGGGGAAGGGCGGGCTTTGAACACTGAAGCTTTCTTT. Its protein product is CASTGEGRALNTEAFF.

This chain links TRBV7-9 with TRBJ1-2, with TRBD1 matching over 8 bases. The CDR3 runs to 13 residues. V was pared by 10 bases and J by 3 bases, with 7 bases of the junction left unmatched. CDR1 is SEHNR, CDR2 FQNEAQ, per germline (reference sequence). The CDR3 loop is CATSTGDYYGYTF. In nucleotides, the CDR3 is TGTGCCACCTCGACAGGGGACTACTATGGCTACACCTTC.

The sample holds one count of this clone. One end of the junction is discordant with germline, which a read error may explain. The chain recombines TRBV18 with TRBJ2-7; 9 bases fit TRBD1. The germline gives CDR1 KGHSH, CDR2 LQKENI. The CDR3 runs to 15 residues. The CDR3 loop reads CASSSPGTGLSEQYF. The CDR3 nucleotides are TGTGCCAGCTCATCACCAGGGACAGGGCTGTCCGAGCAGTACTTC.

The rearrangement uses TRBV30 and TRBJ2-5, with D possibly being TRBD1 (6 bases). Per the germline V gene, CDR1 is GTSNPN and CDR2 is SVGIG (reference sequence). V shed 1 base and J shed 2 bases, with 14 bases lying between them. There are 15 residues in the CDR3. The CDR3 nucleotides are TGTGCCTGGAGTGGACAGTGGGGGCCACAAGAGACCCAGTACTTC. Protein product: CAWSGQWGPQETQYF.

CDR3 region: CASSFIGLDTGELFF. CDR3 sequence (DNA): TGTGCCAGCAGTTTCATCGGACTGGACACCGGGGAGCTGTTTTTT. This chain uses TRBV28 with TRBJ2-2; the D gene is possibly TRBD2 (5 bases). This CDR3 spans 15 amino acids. The ends were cut back, 3 bases at V and 3 bases at J, with 11 bases in the middle. Germline V gene sequence: CDR1 MDHEN, CDR2 SYDVKM.

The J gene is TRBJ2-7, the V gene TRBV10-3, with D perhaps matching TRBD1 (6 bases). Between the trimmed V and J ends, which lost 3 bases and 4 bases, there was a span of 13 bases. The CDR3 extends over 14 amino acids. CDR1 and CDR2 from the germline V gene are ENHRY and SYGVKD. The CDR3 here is CAISERGGHYEQYF. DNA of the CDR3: TGTGCCATCAGTGAAAGAGGGGGTCATTACGAGCAGTACTTC.

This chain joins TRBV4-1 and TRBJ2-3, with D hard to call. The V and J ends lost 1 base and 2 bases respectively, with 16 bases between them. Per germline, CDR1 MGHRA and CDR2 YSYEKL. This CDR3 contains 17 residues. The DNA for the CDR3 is TGCGCCAGCAGCCAAGGCCACTTATTACGATACACAGATACGCAGTATTTT. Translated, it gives CASSQGHLLRYTDTQYF.

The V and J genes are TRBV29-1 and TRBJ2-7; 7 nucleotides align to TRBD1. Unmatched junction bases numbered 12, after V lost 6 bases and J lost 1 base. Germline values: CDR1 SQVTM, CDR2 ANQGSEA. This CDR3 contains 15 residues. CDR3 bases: TGCAGCGTCGCGCCCCTAGGGGGCCCGTCCTACGAGCAGTACTTC. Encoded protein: CSVAPLGGPSYEQYF.

CDR3 region: CASSTLGGTGIGYGYTF. In DNA form, the CDR3 reads TGTGCCAGCAGTACCCTCGGTGGGACAGGGATCGGCTATGGCTACACCTTC. This sequence joins TRBV28 and TRBJ1-2, with 9 nucleotides matching TRBD1. Germline V gene sequence: CDR1 MDHEN, CDR2 SYDVKM. V was pared by 5 bases and J by 4 bases, with 14 bases of the junction left unmatched. This CDR3 comprises 17 residues.

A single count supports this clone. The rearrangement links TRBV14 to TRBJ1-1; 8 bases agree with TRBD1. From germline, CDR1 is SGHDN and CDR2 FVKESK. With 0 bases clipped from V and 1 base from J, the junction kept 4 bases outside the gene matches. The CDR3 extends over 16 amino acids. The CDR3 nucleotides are TGTGCCAGCAGCCAAGATCTCGGACAGGGGAACACTGAAGCTTTCTTT. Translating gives CASSQDLGQGNTEAFF.

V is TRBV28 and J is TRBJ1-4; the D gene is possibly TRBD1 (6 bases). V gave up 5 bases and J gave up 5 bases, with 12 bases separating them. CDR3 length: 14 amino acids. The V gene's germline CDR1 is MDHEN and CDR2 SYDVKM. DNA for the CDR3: TGTGCCAGCAGTCTCCGGGACACAAATGAAAAACTGTTTTTT. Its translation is CASSLRDTNEKLFF.

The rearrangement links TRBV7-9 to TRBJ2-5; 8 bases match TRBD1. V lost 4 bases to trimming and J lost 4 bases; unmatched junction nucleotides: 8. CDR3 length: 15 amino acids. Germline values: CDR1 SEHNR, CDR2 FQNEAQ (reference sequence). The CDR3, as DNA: TGTGCCAGCAGCTCATGGACAGGGTGGGGAGAGACCCAGTACTTC. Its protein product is CASSSWTGWGETQYF.

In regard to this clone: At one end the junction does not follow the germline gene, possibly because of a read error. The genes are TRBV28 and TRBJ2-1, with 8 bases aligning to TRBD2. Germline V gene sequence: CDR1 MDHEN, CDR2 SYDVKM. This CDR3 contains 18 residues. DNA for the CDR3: TGTGCCAGCAGTTCCTTCGCAGCGGGGGCAAGCTCCTACAATAAGCAGTTCTTC. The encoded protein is CASSSFAAGASSYNKQFF.

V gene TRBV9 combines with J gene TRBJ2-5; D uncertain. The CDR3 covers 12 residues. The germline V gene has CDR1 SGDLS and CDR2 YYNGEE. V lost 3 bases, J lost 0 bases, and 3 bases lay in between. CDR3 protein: CASSANQETQYF. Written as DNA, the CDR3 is TGTGCCAGCAGCGCCAACCAAGAGACCCAGTACTTC.

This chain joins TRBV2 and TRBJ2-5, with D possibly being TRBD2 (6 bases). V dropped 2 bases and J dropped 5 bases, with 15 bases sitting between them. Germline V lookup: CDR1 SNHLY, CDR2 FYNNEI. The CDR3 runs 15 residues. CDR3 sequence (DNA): TGTGCCAGCAGTGAAAGGTCGGAGGGGCAGGAGACCCAGTACTTC. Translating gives CASSERSEGQETQYF.

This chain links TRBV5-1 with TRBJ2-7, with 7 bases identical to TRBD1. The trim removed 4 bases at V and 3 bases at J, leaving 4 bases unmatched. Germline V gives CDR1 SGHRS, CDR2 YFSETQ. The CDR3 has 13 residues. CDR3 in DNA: TGCGCCAGCAGCGAGGGACAGCGCTACGAGCAGTACTTC. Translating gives CASSEGQRYEQYF.

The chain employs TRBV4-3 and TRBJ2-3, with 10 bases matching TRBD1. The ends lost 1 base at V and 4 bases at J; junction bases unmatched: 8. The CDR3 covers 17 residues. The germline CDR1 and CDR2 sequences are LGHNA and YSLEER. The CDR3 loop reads CASSQVGGQGRADTQYF. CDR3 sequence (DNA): TGCGCCAGCAGCCAAGTCGGGGGACAGGGGAGGGCAGATACGCAGTATTTT.

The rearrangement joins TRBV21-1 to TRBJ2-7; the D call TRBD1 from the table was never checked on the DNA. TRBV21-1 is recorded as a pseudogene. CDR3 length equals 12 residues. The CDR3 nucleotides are TGTGCCAGCAGCAAAGATCCCAGCGAGCAGTACTTC. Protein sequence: CASSKDPSEQYF.

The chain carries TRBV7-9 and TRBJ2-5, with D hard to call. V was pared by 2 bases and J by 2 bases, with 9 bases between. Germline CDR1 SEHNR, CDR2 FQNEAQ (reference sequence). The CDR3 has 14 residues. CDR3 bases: TGTGCCAGCAGCTTAATCCTAGATCAAGAGACCCAGTACTTC. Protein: CASSLILDQETQYF.

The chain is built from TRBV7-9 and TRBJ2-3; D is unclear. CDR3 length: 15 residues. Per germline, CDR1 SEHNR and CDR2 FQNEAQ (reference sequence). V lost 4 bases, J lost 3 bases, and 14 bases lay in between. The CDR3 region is CASSSPTVATDTQYF. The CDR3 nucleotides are TGTGCCAGCAGCTCCCCGACTGTCGCTACAGATACGCAGTATTTT.

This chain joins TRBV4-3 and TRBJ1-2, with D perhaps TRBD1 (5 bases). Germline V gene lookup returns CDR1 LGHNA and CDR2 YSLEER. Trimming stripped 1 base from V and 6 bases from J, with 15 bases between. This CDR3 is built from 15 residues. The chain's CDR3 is CASSQVPRDLDGYTF. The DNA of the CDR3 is TGCGCCAGCAGCCAAGTCCCCAGGGACTTGGATGGCTACACCTTC.

The CDR3 coding sequence is TGTGCCAGCAGGACACAGAATAACTATGGCTACACCTTC. Translation: CASRTQNNYGYTF. The chain employs TRBV2 and TRBJ1-2; D unclear. V was shortened by 6 bases and J by 1 base, with 9 bases between the two germline ends. Germline V lookup: CDR1 SNHLY, CDR2 FYNNEI. This CDR3 is 13 amino acids long.